These T cell receptor beta chains were read from a single sample in a study of OX40 agonist ivuxolimab in advanced cancers. Repertoires were generated with immunoSEQ multiplex PCR, while TCRdb's copy carries only in-frame clones and drops some. The sample consists of just over 80,000 clones, roughly 91% of them appearing once. Sequenced material: CD4+ or CD8+ T cells sorted from blood, taken in a trial of the OX40 agonist ivuxolimab. These receptors all stem from an adult with an advanced solid tumor such as melanoma, head and neck, liver or kidney cancer. CDR3s include the opening cysteine and the closing phenylalanine or tryptophan. A D gene is named only where the DNA matches it firmly. The size of a clone is reported for some rows only, either as once, few or many, or as a class for expanded clones.

>TRBV19|TRBJ1-4|NA|NA
TGTGCCATTGCCCGGGCGCCGGGGGAGAACTTGTTTTTT
CAIARAPGENLFF
>TRBV9|TRBJ2-7|NA|few
TGTGCCAGCAGCCCCGGGACGACCCCCTACGAGCAGTACTTC
CASSPGTTPYEQYF
>TRBV27|TRBJ1-5|TRBD1|NA
TGTGCCAGCAGTTTATACCCCGTACAGGGGTATCAGCCCCAGCATTTT
CASSLYPVQGYQPQHF
>TRBV29-1|TRBJ1-1|NA|NA
TGCAGCGTCCGTATTCTTAACACTGAAGCTTTCTTT
CSVRILNTEAFF
>TRBV5-1|TRBJ1-1|NA|NA
TGCGCCAGCAGCTTGGGCAGCCCTCGGAACACTGAAGCTTTCTTT
CASSLGSPRNTEAFF
>TRBV9|TRBJ2-3|TRBD1|NA
TGTGCCAGCAGCGCCGGAGGGACAGGGTTTTATGTGAGGACTAGCACAGATACGCAGTATTTT
CASSAGGTGFYVRTSTDTQYF
>TRBV19|TRBJ2-6|TRBD1|NA
TGTGCCAGTAGGGAACAGGGGGCTGGGGCCAACGTCCTGACTTTC
CASREQGAGANVLTF
>TRBV19|TRBJ2-2|TRBD2|NA
TGTGCCAGTAGTACTCTAGCGGGAACCACCGGGGAGCTGTTTTTT
CASSTLAGTTGELFF
>TRBV7-3|TRBJ2-3|TRBD1|NA
TGTGCCAGCAGCTTAAACGGACAGGCGACAGATACGCAGTATTTT
CASSLNGQATDTQYF
>TRBV4-1|TRBJ2-5|TRBD2|NA
TGCGCCAGCAGCCAGTCGTCTAGCGGGGGGGGAGAGACCCAGTACTTC
CASSQSSSGGGETQYF
>TRBV5-4|TRBJ2-3|TRBD2|NA
TGTGCCAGCAGCATAGCGGGAGGCACAGATACGCAGTATTTT
CASSIAGGTDTQYF
>TRBV6-1|TRBJ1-2|TRBD1|NA
TGTGCCAGCTTAAGAGACAGGGACTATGGCTACACCTTC
CASLRDRDYGYTF
>TRBV5-1|TRBJ1-2|NA|NA
TGCGCCAGCAGCTTGGTAGGGGACTATGGCTACACCTTC
CASSLVGDYGYTF
>TRBV19|TRBJ1-3|NA|NA
TGTGCCAGTAGTAGCCCTCAGACAGGCTCTGGAAACACCATATATTTT
CASSSPQTGSGNTIYF
>TRBV4-1|TRBJ2-2|NA|NA
TGCGCCAGCAGCCAACACGTCAACCTACTAGCCGCCGGGGAGCTGTTTTTT
CASSQHVNLLAAGELFF
>TRBV28|TRBJ1-3|NA|NA
TGTGCCAGCAGAAACGAGCTCTCTGGAAACACCATATATTTT
CASRNELSGNTIYF
>TRBV6-6|TRBJ2-5|NA|NA
TGTGCCAGCAGCCGCAGGAATCAAGAGACCCAGTACTTC
CASSRRNQETQYF
>TRBV5-1|TRBJ2-2|NA|once
TGCGCCAGCAGCTTGGCCCTAGCTTTCACCGGGGAGCTGTTTTTT
CASSLALAFTGELFF
>TRBV4-2|TRBJ2-1|NA|NA
TGTGCCAGCAGCCAAGACAGGGACAATGAGCAGTTCTTC
CASSQDRDNEQFF
>TRBV19|TRBJ2-2|NA|few
TGTGCCAGTAGTGAAACTAGTCTGGACACCGGGGAGCTGTTTTTT
CASSETSLDTGELFF